This paragraph covers one T cell receptor beta chain sequence. The data were obtained in a study of OX40 agonist ivuxolimab in advanced cancers. Study overall: Patients took ivuxolimab, an agonistic anti-OX40 (CD134) antibody. Averaging about 60 years in age, with a range of 23 to 79, the cohort was about 85% male.

CDR1 is MDHEN and CDR2 is SYDVKM in the germline V gene. The CDR3 covers 15 residues. V was clipped by 8 bases and J by 4 bases; unmatched bases: 10. Cycle 7 day 1, cycle 4 day 1, and baseline were the timepoints at which blood was sampled. Clones were read by immunoSEQ multiplex PCR, and TCRdb kept only the in-frame ones, dropping some. The sample has fewer than 15,000 clones; 70% to 75% are singletons. J is TRBJ2-1 and V is TRBV28; 8 bases line up with TRBD1. The TCR originated in an adult with an advanced solid tumor such as melanoma, head and neck, liver or kidney cancer. Source: CD4+ or CD8+ T cells sorted from blood, taken in a trial of the OX40 agonist ivuxolimab. CDR3 protein: CASGPTGTGYNEQFF. The CDR3 DNA reads as TGTGCCAGCGGCCCGACAGGGACAGGTTACAATGAGCAGTTCTTC.